This T cell receptor (beta chain) is from a study of T cell responses to AZD1222 COVID-19 vaccine. Regarding the study as a whole: Among the donors, most were white British and more were female, and clonal diversity was possibly underestimated. Spike-spanning, vaccine-associated CD4 TCRs were dominant at 160-218 and 743-854.

Of note for this clone: The antigen is not known.

This CDR3 has 15 amino acids. The V end was cut by 4 bases, the J end by 6 bases, with 19 bases between. Germline values: CDR1 SGDLS, CDR2 YYNGEE. Here immunoSEQ multiplex PCR was the method, and the copy in TCRdb shows in-frame clones only, minus some. The sample lists about 100,000 clones, about nine tenths seen once, with 1.5% to 2% in the top ten. This clonotype was obtained from an adult in good health. The chain recombines TRBV9 with TRBJ1-1, with D possibly being TRBD1 (6 bases). The sample was peripheral blood, taken on day 0 of AZD1222 vaccination. CDR3 region: CASSFHGQPDAEAFF. CDR3 sequence (DNA): TGTGCCAGCAGCTTCCATGGACAGCCGGACGCTGAAGCTTTCTTT.